This T cell receptor beta chain was documented in a study of Graves' ophthalmopathy and Graves' hyperthyroidism. For repertoire sequencing, the TCR beta CDR3 regions were amplified from RNA transcripts. RT-PCR was first run with HTBI primers, then multiplex PCR in a second round. Using its own MiXCR run on the multiplex PCR reads, TCRdb lists one record per CDR3 protein. The table lists under 350,000 distinct CDR3 sequences, roughly 17% of them singletons. J gave up 8 bases and V 6 bases, and 11 bases lay outside the gene matches. The CDR3 is made up of 14 amino acids. Study conclusions and caveats: The authors also found most expanded thyroid clonotypes above 0.001 frequency in blood.

With respect to this clonotype: No antigen is known for it.

The sequence derives from an adult man with Graves' ophthalmopathy. This chain uses TRBV12-3 or TRBV12-4 with TRBJ1-1, with TRBD1 matching 8 bases. Sequencing was performed on peripheral blood. CDR3 loop: CASSSTGTGAEAFF. CDR3 DNA sequence: TGTGCCAGCAGCTCCACCGGGACAGGTGCCGAAGCTTTCTTT.